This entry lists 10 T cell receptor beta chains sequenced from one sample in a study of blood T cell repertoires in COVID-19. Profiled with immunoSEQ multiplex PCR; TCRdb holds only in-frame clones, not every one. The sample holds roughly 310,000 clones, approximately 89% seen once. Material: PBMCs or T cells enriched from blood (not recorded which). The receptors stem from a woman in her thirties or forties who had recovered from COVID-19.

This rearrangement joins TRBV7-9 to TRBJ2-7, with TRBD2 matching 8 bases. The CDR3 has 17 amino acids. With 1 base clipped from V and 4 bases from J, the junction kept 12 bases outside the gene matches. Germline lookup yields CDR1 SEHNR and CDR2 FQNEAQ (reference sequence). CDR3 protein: CASSLGERGGRSYEQYF. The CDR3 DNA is TGTGCCAGCAGCTTAGGTGAACGGGGGGGCAGATCGTACGAGCAGTACTTC.

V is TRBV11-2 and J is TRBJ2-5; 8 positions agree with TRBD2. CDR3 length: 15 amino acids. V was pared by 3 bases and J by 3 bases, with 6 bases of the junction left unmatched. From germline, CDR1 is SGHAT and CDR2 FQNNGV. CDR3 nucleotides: TGTGCCAGCAGCTTCTCCGGGACTAGAGAAGAGACCCAGTACTTC. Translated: CASSFSGTREETQYF.

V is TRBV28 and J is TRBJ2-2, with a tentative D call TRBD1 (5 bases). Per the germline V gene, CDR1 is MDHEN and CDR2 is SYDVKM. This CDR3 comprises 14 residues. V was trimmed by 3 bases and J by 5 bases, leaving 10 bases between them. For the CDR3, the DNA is TGTGCCAGCAGTTTCAGGGAATCGACCGGGGAGCTGTTTTTT. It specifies CASSFRESTGELFF.

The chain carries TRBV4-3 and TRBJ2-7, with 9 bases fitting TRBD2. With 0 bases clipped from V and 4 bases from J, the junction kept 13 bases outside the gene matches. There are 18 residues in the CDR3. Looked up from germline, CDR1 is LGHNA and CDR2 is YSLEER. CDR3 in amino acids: CASSQEVFLAGVMYEQYF. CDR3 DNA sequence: TGCGCCAGCAGCCAAGAAGTCTTCTTAGCGGGAGTAATGTACGAGCAGTACTTC.

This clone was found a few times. In nucleotides, the CDR3 is TGTGCCAGCAGCATTAGCGGGTCGAACACCGGGGAGCTGTTTTTT. Translation gives CASSISGSNTGELFF. V and J are TRBV11-3 and TRBJ2-2, with 7 bases aligning to TRBD2. This CDR3 region has 15 residues. Trimming cost V 5 bases and J 0 bases; bases outside gene matches: 3. CDR1 and CDR2 from the germline V gene are SGHNT and YENEEA.

The CDR3 is CASRQGGSYNEQFF. The CDR3 DNA reads as TGTGCCAGCAGGCAGGGAGGGTCCTACAATGAGCAGTTCTTC. V is TRBV7-2 and J is TRBJ2-1; 7 bases map to TRBD2. Germline CDR1 is SGHTA and CDR2 is FQGNSA. CDR3 length equals 14 residues. V was clipped by 6 bases and J by 1 base; unmatched bases: 3.

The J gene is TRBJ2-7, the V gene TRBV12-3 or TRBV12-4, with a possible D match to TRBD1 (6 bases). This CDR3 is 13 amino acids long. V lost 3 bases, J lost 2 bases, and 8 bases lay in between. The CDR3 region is CASSFGQPYEQYF. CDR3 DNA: TGTGCCAGCAGTTTCGGACAGCCCTACGAGCAGTACTTC.

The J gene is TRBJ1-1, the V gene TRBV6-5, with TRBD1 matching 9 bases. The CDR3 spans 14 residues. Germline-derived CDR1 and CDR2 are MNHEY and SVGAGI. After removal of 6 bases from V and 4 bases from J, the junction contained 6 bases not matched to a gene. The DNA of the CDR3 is TGTGCCAGCAGCCGGGACAGGGAAAGCACTGAAGCTTTCTTT. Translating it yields CASSRDRESTEAFF.

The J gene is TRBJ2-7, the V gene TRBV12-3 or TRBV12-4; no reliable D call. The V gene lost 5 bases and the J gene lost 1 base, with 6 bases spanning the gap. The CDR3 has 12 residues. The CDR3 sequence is CASSTESYEQYF. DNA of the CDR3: TGTGCCAGCAGTACAGAGTCCTACGAGCAGTACTTC.

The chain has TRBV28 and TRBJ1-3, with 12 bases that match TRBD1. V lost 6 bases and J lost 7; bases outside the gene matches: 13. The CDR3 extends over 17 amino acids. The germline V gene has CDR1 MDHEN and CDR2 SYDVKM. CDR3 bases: TGTGCCAGCAGGGACCCCGGGACAGGGGGCGTGGGGAACACCATATATTTT. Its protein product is CASRDPGTGGVGNTIYF.